The clone carrying this TCR beta chain was observed many times. Its antigen is still unknown. Ophthalmopathy patients had Clinical Activity Score at least 3, NOSPECS grade at least 4, duration under 3 months. Orbital computed tomography and thyroid ultrasound, together with serum TRAb and thyroxine and clinical symptoms, were used for diagnoses. It was 8 to 10 ml of fresh peripheral blood that supplied the PBMCs. From RNA transcripts, TCR beta CDR3 regions were amplified. RT-PCR in the first round (using the HTBI primer set) targeted the TCR CDR3. TCRdb re-derived calls from the multiplex PCR reads in MiXCR, one entry per CDR3 protein. This sample carries some 500,000 distinct CDR3 sequences, about 16% of them seen once, and the ten largest clones take roughly 29%. The data originate from a study of T cells in Graves' hyperthyroidism and ophthalmopathy. General study points: Peripheral blood also featured most of the thyroid clonotypes expanded above 0.001.

The CDR3 is 15 residues long. CDR1 and CDR2 (germline): SGHVS, FQNEAQ. The ends were cut back, 5 bases at V and 2 bases at J, with 16 bases in the middle. The receptor's source is a woman aged 25 to 39 with Graves' ophthalmopathy. The genes are TRBV7-8 and TRBJ2-7; the D is unclear. The specimen sequenced was blood. CDR3: CASSQGAGKTYEQYF. DNA of the CDR3: TGTGCCAGCAGCCAAGGTGCCGGAAAGACCTACGAGCAGTACTTC.